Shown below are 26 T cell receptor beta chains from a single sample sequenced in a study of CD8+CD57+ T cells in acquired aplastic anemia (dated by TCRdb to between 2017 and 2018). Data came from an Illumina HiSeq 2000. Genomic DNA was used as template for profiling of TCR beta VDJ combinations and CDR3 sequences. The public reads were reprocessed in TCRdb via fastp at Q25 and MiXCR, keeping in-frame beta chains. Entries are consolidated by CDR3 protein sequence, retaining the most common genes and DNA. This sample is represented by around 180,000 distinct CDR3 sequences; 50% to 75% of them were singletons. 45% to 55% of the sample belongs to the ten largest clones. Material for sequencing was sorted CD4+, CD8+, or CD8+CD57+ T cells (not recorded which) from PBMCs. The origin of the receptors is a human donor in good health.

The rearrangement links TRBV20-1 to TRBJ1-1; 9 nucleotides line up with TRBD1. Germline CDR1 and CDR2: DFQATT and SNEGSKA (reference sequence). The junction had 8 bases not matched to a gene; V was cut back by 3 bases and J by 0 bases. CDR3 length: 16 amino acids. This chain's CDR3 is CSARANRGRMNTEAFF. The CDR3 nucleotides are TGCAGTGCTAGGGCAAACAGGGGGCGCATGAACACTGAAGCTTTCTTT.

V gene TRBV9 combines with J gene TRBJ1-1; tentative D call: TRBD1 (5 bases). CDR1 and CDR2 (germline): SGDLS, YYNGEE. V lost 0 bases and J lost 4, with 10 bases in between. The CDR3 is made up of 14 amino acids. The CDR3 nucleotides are TGTGCCAGCAGCGTAGGGGGCCAGGCCACTGAAGCTTTCTTT. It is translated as CASSVGGQATEAFF. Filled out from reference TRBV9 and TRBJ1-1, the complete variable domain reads DSGVTQTPKHLITATGQRVTLRCSPRSGDLSVYWYQQSLDQGLQFLIQYYNGEERAKGNILERFSAQQFPDLHSELNLSSLELGDSALYFCASSVGGQATEAFFGQGTRLTVV.

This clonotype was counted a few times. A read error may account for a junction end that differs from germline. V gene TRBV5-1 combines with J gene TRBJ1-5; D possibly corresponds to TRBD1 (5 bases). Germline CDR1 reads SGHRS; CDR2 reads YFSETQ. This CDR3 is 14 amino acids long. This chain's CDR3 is CASSPGTGNQPQHF. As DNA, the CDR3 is TGTGCCAGCAGCCCCGGGACGGGCAATCAGCCCCAGCATTTT.

The CDR3 DNA follows: TGCAGCGTCCTCCTTATGGCCGGGACAGGGGGCGGAGAGACCCAGTACTTC. It specifies CSVLLMAGTGGGETQYF. The chain links TRBV29-1 to TRBJ2-5, with 12 nucleotides matching TRBD1. CDR3 length equals 17 residues. Trimming at V came to 6 bases and at J to 4 bases, leaving 15 bases not matched to a gene. Germline V gives CDR1 SQVTM, CDR2 ANQGSEA. The full variable domain, rest sourced from reference TRBV29-1 and TRBJ2-5, is SAVISQKPSRDICQRGTSLTIQCQVDSQVTMMFWYRQQPGQSLTLIATANQGSEATYESGFVIDKFPISRPNLTFSTLTVSNMSPEDSSIYLCSVLLMAGTGGGETQYFGPGTRLLVL.

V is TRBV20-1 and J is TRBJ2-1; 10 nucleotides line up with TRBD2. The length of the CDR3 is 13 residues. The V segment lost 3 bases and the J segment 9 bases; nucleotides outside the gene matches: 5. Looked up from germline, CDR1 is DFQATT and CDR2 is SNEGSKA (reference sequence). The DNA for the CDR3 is TGCAGTGCTAGGGCTAGCGGGAGTGGTGAGCAGTTCTTC. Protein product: CSARASGSGEQFF.

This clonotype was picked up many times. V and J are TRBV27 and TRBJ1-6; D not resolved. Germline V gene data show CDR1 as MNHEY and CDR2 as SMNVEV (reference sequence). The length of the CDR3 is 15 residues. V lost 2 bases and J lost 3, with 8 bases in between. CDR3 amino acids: CASSLIGIYNSPLHF. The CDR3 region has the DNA TGTGCCAGCAGTTTAATTGGTATCTATAATTCACCCCTCCACTTT.

CDR3 region: CASRGGAGGVSEAFF. CDR3 sequence (DNA): TGTGCCAGCAGGGGGGGAGCAGGTGGGGTTTCTGAAGCTTTCTTT. This chain links TRBV2 with TRBJ1-1, with D maybe TRBD1 (5 bases). V gave up 6 bases and J gave up 6 bases, with 20 bases separating them. This CDR3 spans 15 amino acids. Germline values: CDR1 SNHLY, CDR2 FYNNEI.

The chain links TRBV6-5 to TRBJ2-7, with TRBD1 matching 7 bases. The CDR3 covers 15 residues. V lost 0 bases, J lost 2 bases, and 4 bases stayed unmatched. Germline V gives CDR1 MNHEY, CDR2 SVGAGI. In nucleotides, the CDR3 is TGTGCCAGCAGTTACTCGAGAGGGGGCCCCTACGAGCAGTACTTC. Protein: CASSYSRGGPYEQYF.

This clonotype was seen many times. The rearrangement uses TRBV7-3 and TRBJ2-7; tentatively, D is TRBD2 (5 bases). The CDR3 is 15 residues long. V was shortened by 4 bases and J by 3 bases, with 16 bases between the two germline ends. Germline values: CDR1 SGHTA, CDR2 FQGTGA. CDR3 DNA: TGTGCCAGCAGCTCCGGACTCGGAGAAGACTACGAGCAGTACTTC. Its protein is CASSSGLGEDYEQYF.

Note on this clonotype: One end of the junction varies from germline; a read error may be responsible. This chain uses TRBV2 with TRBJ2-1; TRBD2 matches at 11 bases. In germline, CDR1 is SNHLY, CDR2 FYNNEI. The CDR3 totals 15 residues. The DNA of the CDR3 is TGTGCCAGCAGCCCACTAGCGGGAGCCCGCAATAAGCAGTTCTTC. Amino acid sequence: CASSPLAGARNKQFF. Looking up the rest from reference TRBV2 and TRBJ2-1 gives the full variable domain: EPEVTQTPSHQVTQMGQEVILRCVPISNHLYFYWYRQILGQKVEFLVSFYNNEISEKSEIFDDQFSVERPDGSNFTLKIRSTKLEDSAMYFCASSPLAGARNKQFFGPGTRLTVL.

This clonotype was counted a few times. The CDR3 loop reads CASSAWSGENYGYTF. In DNA, the CDR3 is TGTGCCAGCAGTGCTTGGAGTGGAGAAAACTATGGCTACACCTTC. The chain couples TRBV28 to TRBJ1-2; no reliable D call. The germline V and J ends were trimmed by 5 bases and 2 bases, with 15 bases remaining between them. Per germline, CDR1 MDHEN and CDR2 SYDVKM. This CDR3 is built from 15 residues.

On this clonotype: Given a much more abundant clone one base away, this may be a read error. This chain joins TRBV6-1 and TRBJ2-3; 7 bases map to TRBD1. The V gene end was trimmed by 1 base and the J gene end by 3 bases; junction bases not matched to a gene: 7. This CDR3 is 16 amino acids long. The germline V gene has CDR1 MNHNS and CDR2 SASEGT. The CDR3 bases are TGTGCCAGCAGTGAAGTCTGGGACAGATGGACAGATACGCAGTATTTT. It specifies CASSEVWDRWTDTQYF.

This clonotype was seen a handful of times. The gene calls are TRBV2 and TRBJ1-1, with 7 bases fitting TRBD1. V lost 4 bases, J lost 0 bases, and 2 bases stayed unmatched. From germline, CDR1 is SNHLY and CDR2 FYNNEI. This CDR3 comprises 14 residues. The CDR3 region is CASSGGTVNTEAFF. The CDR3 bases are TGTGCCAGCAGTGGGGGGACAGTGAACACTGAAGCTTTCTTT.

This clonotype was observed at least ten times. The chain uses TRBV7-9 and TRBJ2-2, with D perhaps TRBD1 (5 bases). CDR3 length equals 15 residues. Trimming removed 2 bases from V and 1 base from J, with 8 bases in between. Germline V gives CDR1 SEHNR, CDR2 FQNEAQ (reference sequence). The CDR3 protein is CASSLLQENTGELFF. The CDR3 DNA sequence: TGTGCCAGCAGCTTATTACAGGAGAACACCGGGGAGCTGTTTTTT.

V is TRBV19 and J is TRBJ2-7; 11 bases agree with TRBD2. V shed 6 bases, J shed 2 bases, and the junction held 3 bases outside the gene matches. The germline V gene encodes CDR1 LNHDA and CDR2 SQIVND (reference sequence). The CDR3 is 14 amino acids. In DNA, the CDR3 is TGTGCCAGTAGGTTAGCGGGAGGGCCCTACGAGCAGTACTTC. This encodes CASRLAGGPYEQYF.

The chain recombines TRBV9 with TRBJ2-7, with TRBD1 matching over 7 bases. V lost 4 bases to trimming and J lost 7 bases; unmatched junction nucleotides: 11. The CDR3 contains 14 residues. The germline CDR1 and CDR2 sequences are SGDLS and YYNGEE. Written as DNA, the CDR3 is TGTGCCAGCAGCCGATTGACAGGGAGAGAAGAGCAGTACTTC. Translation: CASSRLTGREEQYF.

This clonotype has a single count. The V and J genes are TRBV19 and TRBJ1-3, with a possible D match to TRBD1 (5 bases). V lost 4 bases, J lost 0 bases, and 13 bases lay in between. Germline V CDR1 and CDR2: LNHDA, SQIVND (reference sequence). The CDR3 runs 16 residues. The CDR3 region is CASSTGATGSGNTIYF. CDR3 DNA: TGTGCCAGTAGTACCGGGGCGACTGGCTCTGGAAACACCATATATTTT.

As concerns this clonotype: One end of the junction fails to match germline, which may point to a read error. The CDR3 DNA sequence: TGCGCCAGTGCTGGAGGGCCTATCACAGATACGCAGTATTTT. It specifies CASAGGPITDTQYF. The chain combines TRBV2 with TRBJ2-3, with D possibly matching TRBD2 (6 bases). CDR1 and CDR2 from the germline V gene are SNHLY and FYNNEI. The CDR3 consists of 14 residues.

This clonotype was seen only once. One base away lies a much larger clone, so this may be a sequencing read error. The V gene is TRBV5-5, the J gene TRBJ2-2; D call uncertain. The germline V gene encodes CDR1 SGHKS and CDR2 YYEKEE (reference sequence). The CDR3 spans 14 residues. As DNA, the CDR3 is TGTGCCAACAGCTTGGAGCCCGGCACCGGGGAGCTGTTTTTT. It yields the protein CANSLEPGTGELFF. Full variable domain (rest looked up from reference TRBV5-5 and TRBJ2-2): DAGVTQSPTHLIKTRGQQVTLRCSPISGHKSVSWYQQVLGQGPQFIFQYYEKEERGRGNFPDRFSARQFPNYSSELNVNALLLGDSALYLCANSLEPGTGELFFGEGSRLTVL.

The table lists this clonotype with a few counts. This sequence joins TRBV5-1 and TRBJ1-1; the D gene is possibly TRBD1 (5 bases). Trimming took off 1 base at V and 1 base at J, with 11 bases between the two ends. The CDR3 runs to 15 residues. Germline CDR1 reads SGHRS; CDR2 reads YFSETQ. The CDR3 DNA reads TGCGCCAGCAGCTTGCGAGGGGCCCCGAACACTGAAGCTTTCTTT. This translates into CASSLRGAPNTEAFF.

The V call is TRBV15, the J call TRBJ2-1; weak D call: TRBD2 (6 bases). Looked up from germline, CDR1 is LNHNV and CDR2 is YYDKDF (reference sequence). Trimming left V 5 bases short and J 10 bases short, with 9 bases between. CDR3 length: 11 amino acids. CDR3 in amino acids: CATSARDEQFF. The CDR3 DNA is TGTGCCACCAGCGCGCGGGACGAGCAGTTCTTC.

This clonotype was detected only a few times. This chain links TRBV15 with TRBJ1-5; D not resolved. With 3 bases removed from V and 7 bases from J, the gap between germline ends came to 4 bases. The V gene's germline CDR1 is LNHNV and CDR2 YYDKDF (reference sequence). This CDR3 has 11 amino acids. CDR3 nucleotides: TGTGCCACCAGCAGCGACCAGCCCCAGCATTTT. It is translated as CATSSDQPQHF.

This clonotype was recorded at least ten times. The DNA for the CDR3 is TGTGCCAGCAGCCACGAGTGGGAGACCCAGTACTTC. This gives the protein CASSHEWETQYF. The chain uses TRBV14 and TRBJ2-5, with D unresolved. Germline V gene sequence: CDR1 SGHDN, CDR2 FVKESK. Between the trimmed V and J ends, which lost 3 bases and 5 bases, there was a span of 7 bases. The CDR3 runs to 12 residues.

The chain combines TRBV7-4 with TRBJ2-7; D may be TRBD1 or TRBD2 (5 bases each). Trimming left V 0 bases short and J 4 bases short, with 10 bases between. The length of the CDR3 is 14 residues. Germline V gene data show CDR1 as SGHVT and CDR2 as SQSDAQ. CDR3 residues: CASSLAGVIYEQYF. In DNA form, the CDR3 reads TGTGCCAGCAGCTTAGCGGGGGTGATTTACGAGCAGTACTTC. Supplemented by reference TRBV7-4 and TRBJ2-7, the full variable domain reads GAGVSQSPRYKVAKRGRDVALRCDSISGHVTLYWYRQTLGQGSEVLTYSQSDAQRDKSGRPSGRFSAERPERSVSTLKIQRTEQGDSAVYLCASSLAGVIYEQYFGPGTRLTVT.

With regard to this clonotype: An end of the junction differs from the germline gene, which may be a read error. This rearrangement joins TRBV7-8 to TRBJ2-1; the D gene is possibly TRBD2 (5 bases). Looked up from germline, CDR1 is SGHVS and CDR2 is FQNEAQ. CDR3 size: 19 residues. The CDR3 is CASSLLSRPDAGHNNERFF. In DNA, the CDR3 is TGTGCCAGCAGCTTATTATCCCGACCGGACGCGGGCCACAATAATGAGCGGTTCTTC. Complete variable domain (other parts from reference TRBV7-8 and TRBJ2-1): GAGVSQSPRYKVAKRGQDVALRCDPISGHVSLFWYQQALGQGPEFLTYFQNEAQLDKSGLPSDRFFAERPEGSVSTLKIQRTQQEDSAVYLCASSLLSRPDAGHNNERFFGPGTRLTVL.

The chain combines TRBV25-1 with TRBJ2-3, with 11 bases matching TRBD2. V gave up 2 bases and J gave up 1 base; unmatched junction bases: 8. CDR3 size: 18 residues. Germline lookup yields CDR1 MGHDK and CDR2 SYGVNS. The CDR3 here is CASSEGGLAGGRTDTQYF. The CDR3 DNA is TGTGCCAGCAGTGAAGGGGGGTTAGCGGGAGGGCGCACAGATACGCAGTATTTT. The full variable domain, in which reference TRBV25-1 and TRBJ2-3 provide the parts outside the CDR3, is EADIYQTPRYLVIGTGKKITLECSQTMGHDKMYWYQQDPGMELHLIHYSYGVNSTEKGDLSSESTVSRIRTEHFPLTLESARPSHTSQYLCASSEGGLAGGRTDTQYFGPGTRLTVL.